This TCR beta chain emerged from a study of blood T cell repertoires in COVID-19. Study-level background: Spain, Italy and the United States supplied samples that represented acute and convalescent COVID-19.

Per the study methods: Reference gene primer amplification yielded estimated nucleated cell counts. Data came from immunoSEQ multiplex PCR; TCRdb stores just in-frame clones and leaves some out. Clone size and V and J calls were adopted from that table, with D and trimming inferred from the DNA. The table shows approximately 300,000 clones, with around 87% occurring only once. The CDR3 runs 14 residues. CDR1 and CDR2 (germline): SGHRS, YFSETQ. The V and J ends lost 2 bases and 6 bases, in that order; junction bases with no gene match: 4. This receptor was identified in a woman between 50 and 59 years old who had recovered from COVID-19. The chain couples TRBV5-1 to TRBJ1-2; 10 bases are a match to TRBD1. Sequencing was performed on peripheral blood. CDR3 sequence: CASSFQGQGDGYTF. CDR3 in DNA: TGCGCCAGCAGCTTCCAAGGACAGGGGGATGGCTACACCTTC.